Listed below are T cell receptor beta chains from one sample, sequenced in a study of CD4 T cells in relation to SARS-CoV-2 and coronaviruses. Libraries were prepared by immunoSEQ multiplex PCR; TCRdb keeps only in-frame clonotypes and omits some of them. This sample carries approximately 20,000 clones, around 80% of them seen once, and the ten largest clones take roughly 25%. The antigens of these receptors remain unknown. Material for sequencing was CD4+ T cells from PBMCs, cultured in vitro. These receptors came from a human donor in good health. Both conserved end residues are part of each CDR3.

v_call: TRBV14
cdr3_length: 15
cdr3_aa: CASSQFRGPLYGYTF

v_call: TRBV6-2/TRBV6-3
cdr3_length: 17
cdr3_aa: CASSYSHTRTGTYEQYF

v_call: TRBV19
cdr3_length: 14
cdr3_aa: CASSRGAPTDTQYF

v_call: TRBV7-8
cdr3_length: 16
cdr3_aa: CASSLAQKDYPGELFF

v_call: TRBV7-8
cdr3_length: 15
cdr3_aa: CASSASSGEYSPLHF

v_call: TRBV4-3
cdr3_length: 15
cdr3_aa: CASSQDLRQNSPLHF

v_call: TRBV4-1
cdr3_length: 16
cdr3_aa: CASSQDDWVRKNEQYF

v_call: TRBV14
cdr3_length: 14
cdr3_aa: CASSPSWLSDGYTF

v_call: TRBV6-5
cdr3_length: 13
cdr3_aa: CASSQRITGELFF

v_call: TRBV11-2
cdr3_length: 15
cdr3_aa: CASSYQGFTNEKLFF

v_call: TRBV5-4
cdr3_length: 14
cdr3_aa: CASSLGAGEETQYF

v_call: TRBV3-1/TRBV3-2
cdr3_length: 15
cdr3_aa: CASSQVAGGYNEQFF

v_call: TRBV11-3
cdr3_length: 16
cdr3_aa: CASSPAAGGIYNEQFF

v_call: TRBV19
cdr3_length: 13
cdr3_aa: CASSNFMKQPQHF

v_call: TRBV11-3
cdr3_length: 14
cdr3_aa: CASSLGAGVDTQYF

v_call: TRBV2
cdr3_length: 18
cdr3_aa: CASRPGLAGGPGTDTQYF

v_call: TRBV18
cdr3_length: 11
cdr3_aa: CASSPWDTQYF

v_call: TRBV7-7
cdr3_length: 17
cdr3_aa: CASSPASQTSGGETQYF

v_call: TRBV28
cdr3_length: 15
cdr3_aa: CASSSAPARGDTQYF

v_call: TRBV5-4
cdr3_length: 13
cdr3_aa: CASSFNLNNEQFF

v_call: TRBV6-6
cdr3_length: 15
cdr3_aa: CASSYSVRAYTEAFF

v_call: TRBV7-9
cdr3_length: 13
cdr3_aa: CASSLQGQETQYF

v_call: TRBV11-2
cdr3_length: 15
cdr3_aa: CASSSQTSGNYEQYF

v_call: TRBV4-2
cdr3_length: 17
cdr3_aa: CASSPRRWGRVGDEQFF

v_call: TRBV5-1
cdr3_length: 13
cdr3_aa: CASSSGQSYEQYF

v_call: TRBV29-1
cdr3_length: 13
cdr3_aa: CSVVVLAKNIQYF

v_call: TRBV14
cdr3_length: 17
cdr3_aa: CASSLVSPAGGRDTQYF

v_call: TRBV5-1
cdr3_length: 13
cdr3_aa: CASSLVLGETQYF

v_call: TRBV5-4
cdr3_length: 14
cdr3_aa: CASSSGDSHYEQYF

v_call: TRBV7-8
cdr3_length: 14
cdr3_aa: CASSRDPGGEKLFF

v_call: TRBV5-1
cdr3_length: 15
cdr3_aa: CASSSSGRSTDTQYF

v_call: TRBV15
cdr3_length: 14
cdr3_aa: CATVRVFSNQPQHF

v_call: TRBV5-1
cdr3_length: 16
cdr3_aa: CASSFGSSGPYNEQFF

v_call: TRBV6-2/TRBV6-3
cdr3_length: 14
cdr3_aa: CASSYSRGAGEQYF

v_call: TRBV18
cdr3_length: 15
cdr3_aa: CASSPREGLYNEQFF

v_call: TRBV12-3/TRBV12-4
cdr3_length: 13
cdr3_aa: CASSSVDNSPLHF

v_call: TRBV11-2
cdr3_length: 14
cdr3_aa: CASSSSGLYNEQFF

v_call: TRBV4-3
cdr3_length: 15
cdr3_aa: CASSPWQGGYNEQFF

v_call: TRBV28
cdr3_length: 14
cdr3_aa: CASSFPGGAYEQYF

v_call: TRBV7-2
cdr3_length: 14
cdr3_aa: CASSFSRQNTEAFF

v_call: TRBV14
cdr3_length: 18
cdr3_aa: CASSPDSAYEATGNTIYF